What follows describes a single TCR beta chain. The antigen remains unidentified. The CDR3 end shows no conserved phenylalanine or tryptophan, and so a read error is likely. Germline loops: CDR1 LGHNA, CDR2 YSLEER. With 3 bases removed from V and 11 bases from J, the gap between germline ends came to 16 bases. The CDR3 totals 13 residues. Constant-region priming of roughly 500 ng total RNA yielded TCR beta cDNA. TCR beta libraries came from three nested multiplex PCR rounds using slightly modified ARM-PCR. Use of TRBV1-TRBV30 forward primers with a C-beta reverse primer characterized the first two PCR rounds, which lasted about 11 cycles each. TCRdb reprocessed the multiplex PCR reads with MiXCR, giving one entry per CDR3 protein. Of about 210,000 distinct CDR3 sequences listed, 85% are singletons. This sample stems from a study of tumor-infiltrating lymphocytes in primary liver carcinoma. Whole-study context: The patient group consisted of men and women aged 30 to 69 years.

Between roughly 20 and 31 mg of unsorted bulk tissue served as the source from which RNA and DNA were co-extracted. Chronic HBV infection, which was untreated, was present in the patients. Per tumor, sampling covered five separate regions. Overall study results and limits: Pairs comparing tumor with adjacent tissue or blood overlapped less than pairs drawn from tumor regions.

This receptor was identified in a man between 35 and 55 years old with primary liver carcinoma and hepatitis B virus infection. The chain carries TRBV4-3 and TRBJ1-1; D might be TRBD1 (5 bases). Sequenced sample: tumor tissue from primary liver carcinoma. Here the CDR3 DNA reads TGCGCCAGCAGCCAGGGGACGAACATTGATGCTTTCATT. It specifies CASSQGTNIDAFI.